This T cell receptor beta chain was documented in a study of T-cell reconstitution after alpha-beta-depleted transplantation in children. Findings of the study overall: Approximately two months post-transplant, alpha-beta T cells reportedly originated from several hundred expanded graft clones. T-cell counts and diversity were attributed mostly to newly produced T cells one year after transplant. In some patients, recipient T cells and intrathymic progenitors surviving conditioning explained high day-60 diversity.

Of note for this clonotype: Its antigen is as yet unknown.

V gave up 4 bases and J gave up 1 base; unmatched junction bases: 2. Germline V gene sequence: CDR1 MGHRA, CDR2 YSYEKL. This CDR3 comprises 14 residues. Using unique molecular identifiers, the investigators prepared the TCRbeta library. A single record per CDR3 protein comes from TCRdb applying MiXCR to the PCR reads. This table has approximately 300,000 distinct CDR3 sequences, over 7% appearing once. V usage is TRBV4-1 and J usage is TRBJ1-1; 8 bases are shared with TRBD1. The source was peripheral blood, collected 360 days after TCRalphabeta/CD19-depleted stem cell transplant. The receptor was derived from a female patient aged 2-9 years who had a stem cell transplant for Fanconi anemia, so the T cells may come from the graft donor. The CDR3 protein is CASSRTGKNTEAFF. CDR3 DNA sequence: TGCGCCAGCAGCCGGACAGGGAAGAACACTGAAGCTTTCTTT.